These T cell receptor beta chains were read from a single sample in a study of T cell changes during pregnancy in multiple sclerosis. Some clones are missing from TCRdb's copy, which holds only in-frame ones; the method was immunoSEQ multiplex PCR. The table includes approximately 59,000 clones, more than 75% detected once. The input for sequencing was peripheral blood, taken in the third trimester of pregnancy. Receptors originate from a female donor in good health, enrolled as a control in a pregnancy study. Each CDR3 is given with its conserved first and last residue. Each record gives: V gene, clone size, J gene, CDR3 length, CDR3 protein. Expanded clones are given a class, and other clones once, few, many or no size at all.

TRBV28	-	TRBJ1-2	13	CASSLGTGYGYTF
TRBV7-9	-	TRBJ2-7	13	CASSLGVSYEQYF
TRBV2	-	TRBJ1-1	15	CASSEVEHRSTEAFF
TRBV30	-	TRBJ2-3	13	CAWSRGGDDTQYF
TRBV7-2	-	TRBJ1-1	13	CASMGQLNTEAFF
TRBV7-9	-	TRBJ2-3	15	CASSELAGGLDTQYF
TRBV4-3	-	TRBJ2-5	15	CASSQDTGTGETQYF
TRBV14	-	TRBJ1-1	14	CASSQDRGLTEAFF
TRBV27	-	TRBJ1-1	15	CASSSARGANTEAFF
TRBV5-1	-	TRBJ2-7	18	CASSLRRGDSLRTYEQYF
TRBV30	once	TRBJ1-3	15	CAWSPIGASGNTIYF
TRBV11-1	-	TRBJ2-3	16	CASSLGSDLGGDTQYF
TRBV22-1	-	TRBJ2-7	16	CPGSADGSGAFYEQYF
TRBV30	-	TRBJ1-6	15	CAWSSSDRVGSPLHF
TRBV7-9	-	TRBJ2-2	14	CASSFPQGTGELFF
TRBV4-1	-	TRBJ1-1	15	CASSQGGGMNTEAFF
TRBV13	-	TRBJ1-3	15	CASSTDLISGNTIYF
TRBV18	-	TRBJ1-3	16	CASSLGRVLSGNTIYF
TRBV14	-	TRBJ2-7	12	CASSQFGIQQYF
TRBV27	-	TRBJ2-4	16	CASALAGGGAKNIQYF
TRBV7-2	-	TRBJ1-6	15	CASSVQGTNNSPLHF
TRBV11-3	-	TRBJ2-7	15	CASSCPPSGRHEQYF
TRBV4-1	-	TRBJ2-7	15	CASSQAHGQNYEQYF
TRBV9	-	TRBJ1-1	16	CASSAGTGGLNTEAFF
TRBV9	-	TRBJ2-7	17	CASSVAGLAGPPFEQYF
TRBV30	few	TRBJ1-6	14	CAQRGLGDNSPLHF
TRBV19	-	TRBJ1-6	15	CASSVRTGRNSPLHF
TRBV5-4	-	TRBJ2-3	14	CASSSKTGSDTQYF
TRBV27	-	TRBJ1-2	17	CASSLFPRPPGDYGYTF
TRBV7-9	once	TRBJ2-7	15	CASSAYGLAGHEQYF
TRBV7-6	once	TRBJ1-5	14	CASSLKTGNQPQHF